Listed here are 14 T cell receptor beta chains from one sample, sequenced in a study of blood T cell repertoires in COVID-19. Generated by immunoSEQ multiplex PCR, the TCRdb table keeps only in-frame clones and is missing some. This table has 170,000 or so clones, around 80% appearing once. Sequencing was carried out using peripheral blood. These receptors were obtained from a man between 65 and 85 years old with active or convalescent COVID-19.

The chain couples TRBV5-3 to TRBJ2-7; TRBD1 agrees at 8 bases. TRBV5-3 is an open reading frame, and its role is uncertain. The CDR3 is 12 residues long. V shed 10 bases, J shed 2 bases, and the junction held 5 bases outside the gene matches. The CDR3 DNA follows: TGTGCCGAGGACAGGGTACCCTACGAGCAGTACTTC. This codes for CAEDRVPYEQYF.

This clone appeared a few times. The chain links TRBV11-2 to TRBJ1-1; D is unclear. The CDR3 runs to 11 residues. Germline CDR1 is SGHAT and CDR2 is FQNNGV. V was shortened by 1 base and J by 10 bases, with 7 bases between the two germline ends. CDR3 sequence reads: CASSLVRGAFF. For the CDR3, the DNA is TGTGCCAGCAGCTTAGTGCGAGGAGCTTTCTTT.

The CDR3 sequence: CASSPIGGNQPQHF. CDR3 sequence (DNA): TGTGCCAGCTCACCCATCGGGGGCAATCAGCCCCAGCATTTT. This chain uses TRBV18 with TRBJ1-5; no clear D. This CDR3 is 14 amino acids long. Per the germline V gene, CDR1 is KGHSH and CDR2 is LQKENI. The V and J ends lost 3 bases and 2 bases respectively, with 8 bases between them.

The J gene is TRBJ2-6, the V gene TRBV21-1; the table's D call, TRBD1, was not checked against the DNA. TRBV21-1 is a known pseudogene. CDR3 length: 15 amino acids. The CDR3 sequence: CAFLGALSGANVLTF. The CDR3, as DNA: TGTGCTTTTCTGGGGGCCCTCTCTGGGGCCAACGTCCTGACTTTC.

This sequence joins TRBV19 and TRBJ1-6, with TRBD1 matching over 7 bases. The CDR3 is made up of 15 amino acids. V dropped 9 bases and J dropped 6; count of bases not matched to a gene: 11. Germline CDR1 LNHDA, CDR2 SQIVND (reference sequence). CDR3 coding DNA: TGTGCCAGCACATTTTCGGGACAGATTAATTCACCCCTCCACTTT. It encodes CASTFSGQINSPLHF.

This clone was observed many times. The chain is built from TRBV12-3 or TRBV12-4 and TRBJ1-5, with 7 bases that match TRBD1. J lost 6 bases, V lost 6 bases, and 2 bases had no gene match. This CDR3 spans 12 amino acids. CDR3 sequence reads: CASRTGSQPQHF. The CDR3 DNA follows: TGTGCCAGCAGGACAGGGTCTCAGCCCCAGCATTTT.

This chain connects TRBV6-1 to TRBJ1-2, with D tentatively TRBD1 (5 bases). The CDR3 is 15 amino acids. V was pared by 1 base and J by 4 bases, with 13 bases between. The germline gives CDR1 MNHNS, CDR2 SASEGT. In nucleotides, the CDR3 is TGTGCCAGCAGTGAAGTGGAAGAGACAGCCTATGGCTACACCTTC. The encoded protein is CASSEVEETAYGYTF.

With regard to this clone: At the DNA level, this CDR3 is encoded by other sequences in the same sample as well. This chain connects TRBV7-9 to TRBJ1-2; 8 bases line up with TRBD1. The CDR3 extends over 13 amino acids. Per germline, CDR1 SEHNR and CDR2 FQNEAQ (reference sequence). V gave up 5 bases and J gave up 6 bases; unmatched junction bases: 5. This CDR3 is CASSPGQGDGYTF. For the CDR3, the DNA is TGTGCCAGCAGCCCCGGACAGGGTGATGGCTACACCTTC.

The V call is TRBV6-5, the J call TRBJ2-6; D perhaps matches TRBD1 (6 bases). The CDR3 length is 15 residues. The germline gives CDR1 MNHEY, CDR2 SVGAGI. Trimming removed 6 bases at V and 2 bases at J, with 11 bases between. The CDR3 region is CASRRQAAGANVLTF. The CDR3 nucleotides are TGTGCCAGCAGGCGACAGGCCGCTGGGGCCAACGTCCTGACTTTC.

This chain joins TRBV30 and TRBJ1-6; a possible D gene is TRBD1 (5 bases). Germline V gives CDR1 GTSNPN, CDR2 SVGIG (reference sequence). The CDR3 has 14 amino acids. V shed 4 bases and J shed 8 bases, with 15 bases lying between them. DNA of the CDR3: TGTGCCTGGAATTTAGTCAGGGCGGATTCACCCCTCCACTTT. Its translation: CAWNLVRADSPLHF.

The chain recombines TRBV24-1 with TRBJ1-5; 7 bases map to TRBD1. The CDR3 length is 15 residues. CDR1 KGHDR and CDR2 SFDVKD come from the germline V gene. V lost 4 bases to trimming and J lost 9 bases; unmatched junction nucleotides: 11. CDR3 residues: CATSDSRQGGGPQHF. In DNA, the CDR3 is TGTGCCACCAGTGACTCTCGACAGGGAGGTGGGCCCCAGCATTTT.

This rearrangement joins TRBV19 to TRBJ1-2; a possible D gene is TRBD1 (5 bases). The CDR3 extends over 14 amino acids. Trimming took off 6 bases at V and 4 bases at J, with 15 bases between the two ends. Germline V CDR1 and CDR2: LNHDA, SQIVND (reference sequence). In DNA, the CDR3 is TGTGCCAGTAGCCATCCGAGGACAATCTATGGCTACACCTTC. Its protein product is CASSHPRTIYGYTF.

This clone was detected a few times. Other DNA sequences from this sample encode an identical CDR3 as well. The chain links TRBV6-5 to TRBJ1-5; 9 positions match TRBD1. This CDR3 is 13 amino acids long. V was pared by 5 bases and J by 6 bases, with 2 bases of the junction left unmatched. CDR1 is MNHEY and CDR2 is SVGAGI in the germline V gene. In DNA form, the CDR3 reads TGTGCCAGCAGTACAGGGGGCGGTCAGCCCCAGCATTTT. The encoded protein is CASSTGGGQPQHF.

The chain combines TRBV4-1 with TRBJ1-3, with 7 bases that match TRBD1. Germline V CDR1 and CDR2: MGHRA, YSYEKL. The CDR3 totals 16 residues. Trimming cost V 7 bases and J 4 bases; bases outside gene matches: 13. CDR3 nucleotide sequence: TGCGCCAGCACCAGGGGCAGGGGGGAATCCGGAAACACCATATATTTT. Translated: CASTRGRGESGNTIYF.